Listed below are T cell receptor beta chains from one sample, sequenced in a study of shared clonotypes between healthy human individuals. Clones were sequenced by immunoSEQ multiplex PCR, and TCRdb holds only the in-frame ones, with some missing. The top ten hold about 11% of the sample, which has a few hundred thousand clones, roughly 79% seen once. Input material: PBMCs. The receptors were gathered from a woman between 35 and 50 years old in good health. Some clones in this sample may be carry-over from other donors' samples. Both conserved end residues are part of each CDR3. Fields, in order: D gene, J gene, V gene, clone size, CDR3 DNA, CDR3 protein. A D gene is named only where the DNA matches it firmly. Size values are once, few and many counts, or a class for expanded clones, and some rows have none.

.,TRBJ1-1,TRBV7-9,.,TGTGCCAGCAGCTTAGTTTCGGGCCCGAACACTGAAGCTTTCTTT,CASSLVSGPNTEAFF
TRBD2,TRBJ2-3,TRBV10-3,.,TGTGCCATCAGTGTTAGTGGGAGGGACCCAAGCACAGATACGCAGTATTTT,CAISVSGRDPSTDTQYF
.,TRBJ2-4,TRBV9,few,TGTGCCAGCAGCGTGGCGACAACAAGCATTCAGTACTTC,CASSVATTSIQYF
.,TRBJ2-6,TRBV19,.,TGTGCCAGTGGCCAGTTCTCTGGGGCCAACGTCCTGACTTTC,CASGQFSGANVLTF
TRBD2,TRBJ2-5,TRBV11-3,.,TGTGCCAGCAGCTTAGCGGGAGGAATCGGGGAGACCCAGTACTTC,CASSLAGGIGETQYF
TRBD2,TRBJ2-5,TRBV7-3,.,TGTGCCAGCAGCCGCGGGAGCCAAGAGACCCAGTACTTC,CASSRGSQETQYF
.,TRBJ1-5,TRBV6-6,few,TGTGCCAGCAGTTGGCTTTCTGATCAGCCCCAGCATTTT,CASSWLSDQPQHF
TRBD2,TRBJ2-1,TRBV5-4,many,TGTGCCAGCAGCCTCTCGACTAGCGGGAGCTACAATGAGCAGTTCTTC,CASSLSTSGSYNEQFF
.,TRBJ1-5,TRBV10-3,.,TGTGCCATCAGTGATCGTAATAGCAATCAGCCCCAGCATTTT,CAISDRNSNQPQHF
.,TRBJ2-1,TRBV2,once,TGTGCCAGCAGAGCCCGGGACCTATACAATGAGCAGTTCTTC,CASRARDLYNEQFF
.,TRBJ2-7,TRBV6-1,.,TGTGCCAGCAGTGAATCAGGGTTGGCCGAGCAGTACTTC,CASSESGLAEQYF
TRBD2,TRBJ2-1,TRBV6-6,.,TGTGCCAGCAGTTACCCCCAACTAGCGGGAGTAAATGAGCAGTTCTTC,CASSYPQLAGVNEQFF
.,TRBJ1-2,TRBV28,.,TGTGCCAGCACGACTGAGGGGAGCTTATCAGGAAGCTACACCTTC,CASTTEGSLSGSYTF
.,TRBJ1-1,TRBV7-9,.,TGTGCCAGCAGCTTAGATGTGGGGATCCCTGAAGCTTTCTTT,CASSLDVGIPEAFF
.,TRBJ2-6,TRBV27,many,TGTGCCAGCAGTGGACCCTCCACCGTCGGTGGGGCCAACGTCCTGACTTTC,CASSGPSTVGGANVLTF
TRBD2,TRBJ2-1,TRBV4-1,.,TGCGCCAGCAGCCGTCAGGGACTAGCGAAGAATGAGCAGTTCTTC,CASSRQGLAKNEQFF
.,TRBJ2-3,TRBV19,.,TGTGCCAGTAGTATCGGGAGCACAGATACGCAGTATTTT,CASSIGSTDTQYF